These 21 T cell receptor beta chains came from one sample sequenced in a study of blood T cell repertoires in COVID-19. This table comes from immunoSEQ multiplex PCR, and its TCRdb copy is limited to in-frame clones, with some not included. Here the sample spans fewer than 500,000 clones, 75% to 90% being singletons. Input material: PBMCs or T cells enriched from blood (not recorded which). Receptors originate from a man under 40 who had recovered from COVID-19.

This clone came up a few times. The chain carries TRBV10-3 and TRBJ1-5; 8 bases map to TRBD1. There are 14 residues in the CDR3. Unmatched junction bases numbered 7, after V lost 6 bases and J lost 6 bases. Germline CDR1 is ENHRY and CDR2 is SYGVKD. The CDR3 region is CAISTGQGSQPQHF. The DNA of the CDR3 is TGTGCCATCAGCACAGGACAGGGAAGTCAGCCCCAGCATTTT.

The chain has TRBV5-1 and TRBJ1-1; no clear D. The germline V gene has CDR1 SGHRS and CDR2 YFSETQ. The ends were cut back, 0 bases at V and 0 bases at J, with 24 bases in the middle. CDR3 length equals 20 residues. In DNA, the CDR3 is TGCGCCAGCAGCTTGGTTCTAGCGGGAGTTTCCTCCCGTTTGAACACTGAAGCTTTCTTT. Its translation is CASSLVLAGVSSRLNTEAFF.

This clone was seen just once. The J gene is TRBJ2-3, the V gene TRBV7-3, with D unclear. The germline gives CDR1 SGHTA, CDR2 FQGTGA. The CDR3 sequence is 13 residues long. V lost 5 bases and J lost 2, with 8 bases in between. The CDR3: CASSHSYTDTQYF. CDR3 nucleotide sequence: TGTGCCAGCAGCCATTCCTACACAGATACGCAGTATTTT. The full variable domain, rest sourced from reference TRBV7-3 and TRBJ2-3, is GAGVSQTPSNKVTEKGKYVELRCDPISGHTALYWYRQSLGQGPEFLIYFQGTGAADDSGLPNDRFFAVRPEGSVSTLKIQRTERGDSAVYLCASSHSYTDTQYFGPGTRLTVL.

V gene TRBV11-2 combines with J gene TRBJ2-7, with TRBD2 matching 8 bases. CDR3 length: 14 amino acids. Unmatched junction bases numbered 6, after V lost 5 bases and J lost 3 bases. Germline V gene lookup returns CDR1 SGHAT and CDR2 FQNNGV. CDR3 in DNA: TGTGCCAGCAGCCGGGGGGGCAGGGGCTACGAGCAGTACTTC. Residues: CASSRGGRGYEQYF. Full variable domain (outside the CDR3, taken from reference TRBV11-2 and TRBJ2-7): EAGVAQSPRYKIIEKRQSVAFWCNPISGHATLYWYQQILGQGPKLLIQFQNNGVVDDSQLPKDRFSAERLKGVDSTLKIQPAKLEDSAVYLCASSRGGRGYEQYFGPGTRLTVT.

Comment on this clone: The same CDR3 can be traced to other DNA sequences in this sample. The chain combines TRBV27 with TRBJ1-2, with D perhaps matching TRBD1 (5 bases). CDR3 length: 13 residues. CDR1 and CDR2 (germline): MNHEY, SMNVEV (reference sequence). V was cut by 3 bases and J by 4 bases, with 9 bases left in between. CDR3 sequence: CASSLTGGYGYTF. The CDR3 nucleotides are TGTGCCAGCAGTTTGACGGGGGGCTATGGCTACACCTTC.

This clone was counted between two and nine times. The chain couples TRBV27 to TRBJ1-6; unclear D gene. CDR1 is MNHEY, CDR2 SMNVEV, per germline (reference sequence). The CDR3 length is 18 residues. V was cut by 6 bases and J by 6 bases, with 24 bases left in between. The CDR3 DNA is TGTGCCAGCAGCTCCGGACTTTTTTATCACATCGGTAATTCACCCCTCCACTTT. Its translation is CASSSGLFYHIGNSPLHF.

This sequence joins TRBV28 and TRBJ2-7; D call uncertain. Trimming cost V 2 bases and J 6 bases, with 8 bases left between them. The CDR3 contains 12 residues. Germline CDR1 is MDHEN and CDR2 is SYDVKM. CDR3 region: CASSLRRVEQYF. The CDR3 bases are TGTGCCAGCAGTTTACGTCGGGTCGAGCAGTACTTC.

The V call is TRBV29-1, the J call TRBJ2-1; a possible D gene is TRBD1 (5 bases). CDR3 length equals 12 residues. V lost 7 bases, J lost 9 bases, and 16 bases lay in between. Germline CDR1 reads SQVTM; CDR2 reads ANQGSEA. The DNA for the CDR3 is TGCAGCGGGGCGAGCAGGGTTGCTGAGCAGTTCTTC. It translates to CSGASRVAEQFF.

V and J are TRBV4-2 and TRBJ2-1; 7 nucleotides line up with TRBD2. CDR1 and CDR2 (germline): LGHNA, YNFKEQ. The CDR3 spans 17 residues. V shed 0 bases, J shed 2 bases, and the junction held 7 bases outside the gene matches. DNA for the CDR3: TGTGCCAGCAGCCAAGATAGGCGGGAGTATCCCTACAATGAGCAGTTCTTC. It encodes CASSQDRREYPYNEQFF.

The chain carries TRBV15 and TRBJ2-7; maybe TRBD1 (6 bases). From germline, CDR1 is LNHNV and CDR2 YYDKDF (reference sequence). The CDR3 runs to 15 residues. Trimming removed 10 bases from V and 0 bases from J, with 19 bases in between. CDR3 residues: CAIGPDRFSSYEQYF. The CDR3 nucleotides are TGTGCCATAGGCCCGGACAGATTCTCCTCCTACGAGCAGTACTTC.

V usage is TRBV3-1 (or the pseudogene TRBV3-2) and J usage is TRBJ2-2; 10 bases match TRBD2. The CDR3 is made up of 16 amino acids. Trimming cost V 3 bases and J 2 bases; bases outside gene matches: 3. CDR1 is LGHDT, CDR2 YNNKEL, per germline (reference sequence). In DNA form, the CDR3 reads TGTGCCAGCAGCCAGGGACTAGCGCCCAACACCGGGGAGCTGTTTTTT. Translated, it gives CASSQGLAPNTGELFF.

The rearrangement uses TRBV5-6 and TRBJ1-1; 8 bases are a match to TRBD1. Per the germline V gene, CDR1 is SGHDT and CDR2 is YYEEEE. The CDR3 has 12 residues. Unmatched junction bases numbered 3, after V lost 4 bases and J lost 7 bases. This CDR3 reads CASSAQGGEAFF. The CDR3, as DNA: TGTGCCAGCAGCGCACAGGGGGGTGAAGCTTTCTTT.

V and J are TRBV12-3 or TRBV12-4 and TRBJ2-2; no firm D call. This CDR3 spans 13 amino acids. Trimming left V 3 bases short and J 5 bases short, with 7 bases between. The CDR3 DNA sequence: TGTGCCAGCAGTTTTGTTCAGACCGGGGAGCTGTTTTTT. Translating gives CASSFVQTGELFF.

This chain uses TRBV7-9 with TRBJ2-3; 11 nucleotides line up with TRBD2. The CDR3 length is 15 residues. CDR1 and CDR2 from the germline V gene are SEHNR and FQNEAQ (reference sequence). J lost 2 bases, V lost 10 bases, and 8 bases had no gene match. Here the CDR3 reads CATPGLAADTDTQYF. The CDR3 coding sequence is TGTGCCACCCCGGGACTAGCGGCAGACACAGATACGCAGTATTTT.

The chain employs TRBV3-1 (or the pseudogene TRBV3-2) and TRBJ1-2; 8 bases align to TRBD1. The J segment lost 8 bases and the V segment lost 1 base, leaving 9 bases of the junction unmatched. Germline V CDR1 and CDR2: LGHDT, YNNKEL (reference sequence). The CDR3 is 15 residues long. CDR3 DNA: TGTGCCAGCAGCCAAGCCGGCCGGGACAGGCGAGGCTACACCTTC. It is translated as CASSQAGRDRRGYTF.

The chain combines TRBV5-1 with TRBJ2-2, with TRBD2 matching 8 bases. The CDR3 spans 15 residues. Germline V gives CDR1 SGHRS, CDR2 YFSETQ. V gave up 2 bases and J gave up 3 bases; unmatched junction bases: 3. The CDR3 DNA is TGCGCCAGCAGCTTACTAGCGGAGTACACCGGGGAGCTGTTTTTT. The encoded protein is CASSLLAEYTGELFF.

The chain recombines TRBV19 with TRBJ2-3, with D maybe TRBD1 (5 bases). CDR1 and CDR2 (germline): LNHDA, SQIVND (reference sequence). The CDR3 is 14 residues long. V was clipped by 3 bases and J by 1 base, with 8 bases between them. The CDR3 region is CASSIQGGTDTQYF. For the CDR3, the DNA is TGTGCCAGTAGTATCCAAGGGGGCACAGATACGCAGTATTTT.

The chain joins TRBV10-3 to TRBJ1-6; no clear D gene. Germline loops: CDR1 ENHRY, CDR2 SYGVKD. V gave up 5 bases and J gave up 8 bases, with 10 bases separating them. This CDR3 is 13 amino acids long. DNA of the CDR3: TGTGCCATCAGTAAGACTAGTGATTCACCCCTCCACTTT. Encoded protein: CAISKTSDSPLHF.

The chain has TRBV7-9 and TRBJ1-1; no firm D call. This CDR3 region has 13 residues. Germline V CDR1 and CDR2: SEHNR, FQNEAQ (reference sequence). Deletions cut 5 bases from V and 1 base from J, with 8 bases between. CDR3 sequence (DNA): TGTGCCAGCAGCCCCGCGGGGAACACTGAAGCTTTCTTT. This encodes CASSPAGNTEAFF.

The V gene is TRBV30, the J gene TRBJ1-6, with TRBD1 matching over 7 bases. The CDR3 consists of 16 residues. The trim removed 0 bases at V and 2 bases at J, leaving 4 bases unmatched. The germline gives CDR1 GTSNPN, CDR2 SVGIG (reference sequence). Here the CDR3 DNA reads TGTGCCTGGAGTGTCGAAGGGGGCGCCTATAATTCACCCCTCCACTTT. This translates into CAWSVEGGAYNSPLHF.

This chain joins TRBV5-4 and TRBJ2-1; TRBD2 agrees at 7 bases. The germline V gene has CDR1 SGHNT and CDR2 YYREEE (reference sequence). The CDR3 spans 15 residues. J lost 2 bases, V lost 0 bases, and 2 bases had no gene match. The CDR3 DNA reads TGTGCCAGCAGCTTGGGCGGGAGCCCCTACAATGAGCAGTTCTTC. Encoded protein: CASSLGGSPYNEQFF.